The sequence of this TCR beta chain was determined in a study of blood T cell repertoires in COVID-19. As for the study in general: Sources were T cells, B-cell-depleted T cells, or PBMCs; the material itself was cDNA or gDNA.

Assay used: immunoSEQ multiplex PCR; TCRdb lists only in-frame clones, some missing. Of over 200,000 clones listed, roughly 90% are singletons. The sequenced sample was peripheral blood. The clonotype comes from a man aged 60 to 75 who had recovered from COVID-19.

CDR3 sequence reads: CASSTIAGGNTGELFF. For the CDR3, the DNA is TGTGCCAGTAGTACGATAGCGGGAGGAAACACCGGGGAGCTGTTTTTT. The genes are TRBV19 and TRBJ2-2; 10 bases are shared with TRBD2. Trimming removed 4 bases from V and 2 bases from J; junction bases left unmatched: 4. Germline-derived CDR1 and CDR2 are LNHDA and SQIVND (reference sequence). This CDR3 contains 16 residues.